Given below is one TCR beta chain in context. Its antigen has not been determined. No much larger clone exists at a distance of one base, and base qualities are not known. The record originates from a study of blood T cell repertoires in COVID-19 (TCRdb year 2020). With regard to the full study: The collaborator samples originated in the United States, Italy and Spain and spanned the acute and convalescent phases of COVID-19. The material from the prospective study consisted of cDNA or gDNA derived from T cells, B-cell-depleted T cells, or PBMCs. The samples were drawn from the first 160 participants of the ongoing ImmuneRACE study and from 1,200 or so subjects provided by 6 global collaborators. Nearly every sample came with metadata listing a de-identified subject ID, COVID-19 status, age in years and sex. The repertoires were released in a freely available public database meant as a resource for research on the immune response to SARS-CoV-2. Where available, HLA class I and class II types were taken from metadata supplied by the sample provider and were not determined by assay-based typing. Subjects who had been exposed to COVID-19, were actively infected with it, or had recovered from it provided the deeply sampled blood TCRbeta repertoires that made up the dataset. Broad study findings and their caveats: Clinical and demographic metadata were provided uncurated, with the amount varying by source and participant.

TCRbeta CDR3 regions were amplified from genomic DNA by means of the immunoSEQ Assay, a bias-controlled multiplex PCR. From the authors' description of their analysis: Within the assay, amplification of reference gene primers was used to estimate how many nucleated cells each sample contained. To quantify the absolute abundance of each unique TCRbeta CDR3 rearrangement, sequence reads were collapsed and filtered. Productive Simpson clonality was computed per sample as the square root of Simpson's diversity index over productive rearrangements. TCRdb re-hosts the immuneACCESS table, in-frame sequences only. Its copies lack some clones; in the studies checked, an unresolved V gene accounts for under half of them, and the cause for the rest is not known. For V, J and clone size, that table is used; D and trimming come from the DNA. The sample table holds a few hundred thousand clones, of which approximately 86% were seen once. The ten largest make up more than 7.5% of the sample.

Enrolling through a virtual design, the prospective study's participants ranged in age from roughly 18 to 100 years and lived across about two dozen United States geographic areas. In the prospective study, cohorts were assigned on the basis of participant-reported clinical history obtained from a screening survey and a study questionnaire. For ImmuneRACE Cohort 3, a participant was defined as recovered based on two consecutive negative NP/OP PCR tests, clearance by a healthcare professional, or resolution of symptoms. Each participant in the prospective study had whole blood, serum and a nasopharyngeal or oropharyngeal swab collected by mobile phlebotomists. Participants in the prospective study had the option to provide additional blood draws and questionnaires over a roughly two-month period. Prospective study blood samples were shipped either frozen or at room temperature before DNA extraction.

The germline V gene supplies CDR1 SGHNT and CDR2 YENEEA. The CDR3 has 15 amino acids, counting the end cysteine and phenylalanine. The DNA shown is the 45-base CDR3, in frame from base 1. Trimming at the junction amounts to 2 bases on V and 5 bases on J, and the germline ends lie 10 bases apart. The receptor chain draws on TRBV11-3 and TRBJ1-6; a tentative D call is TRBD1 (5 bases match). The sample taken for sequencing was PBMCs or T cells enriched from blood (not recorded which). The clonotype originates from a woman between 55 and 75 years old who had recovered from COVID-19. The encoded CDR3 is CASSLSSGNNSPLHF. The DNA sequence reads TGTGCCAGCAGCTTAAGTTCAGGGAATAATTCACCCCTCCACTTT.